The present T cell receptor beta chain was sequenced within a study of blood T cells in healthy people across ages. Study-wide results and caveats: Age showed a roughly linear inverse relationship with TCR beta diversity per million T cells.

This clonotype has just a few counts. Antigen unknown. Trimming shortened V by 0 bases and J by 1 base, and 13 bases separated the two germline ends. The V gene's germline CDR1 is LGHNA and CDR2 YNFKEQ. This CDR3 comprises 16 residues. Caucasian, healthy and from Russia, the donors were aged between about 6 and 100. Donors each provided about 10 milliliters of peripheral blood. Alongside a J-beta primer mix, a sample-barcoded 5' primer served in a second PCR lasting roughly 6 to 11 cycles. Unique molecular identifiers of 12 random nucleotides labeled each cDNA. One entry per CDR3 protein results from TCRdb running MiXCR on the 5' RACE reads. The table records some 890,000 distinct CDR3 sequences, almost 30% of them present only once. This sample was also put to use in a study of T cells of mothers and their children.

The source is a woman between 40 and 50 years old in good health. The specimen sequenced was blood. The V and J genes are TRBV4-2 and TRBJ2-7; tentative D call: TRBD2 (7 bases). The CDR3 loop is CASSQDGRGTSYEQYF. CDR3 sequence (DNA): TGTGCCAGCAGCCAAGATGGGCGGGGGACATCCTACGAGCAGTACTTC.